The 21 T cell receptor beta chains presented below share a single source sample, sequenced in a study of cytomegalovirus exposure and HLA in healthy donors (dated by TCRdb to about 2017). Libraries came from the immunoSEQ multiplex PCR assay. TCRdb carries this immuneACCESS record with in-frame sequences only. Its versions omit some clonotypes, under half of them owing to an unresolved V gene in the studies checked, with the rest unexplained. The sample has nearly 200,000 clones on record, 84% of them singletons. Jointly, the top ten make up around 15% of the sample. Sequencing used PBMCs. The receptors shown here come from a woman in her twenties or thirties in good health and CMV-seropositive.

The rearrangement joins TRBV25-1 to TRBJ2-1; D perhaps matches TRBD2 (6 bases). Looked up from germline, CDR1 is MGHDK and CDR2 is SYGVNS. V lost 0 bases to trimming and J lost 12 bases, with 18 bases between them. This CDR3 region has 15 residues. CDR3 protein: CASSEYIREGGVQFF. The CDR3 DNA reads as TGTGCCAGCAGTGAATATATTCGTGAGGGAGGCGTGCAGTTCTTC.

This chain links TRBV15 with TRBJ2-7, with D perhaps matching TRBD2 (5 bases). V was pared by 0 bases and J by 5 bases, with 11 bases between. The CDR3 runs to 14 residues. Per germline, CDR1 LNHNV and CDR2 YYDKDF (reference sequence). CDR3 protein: CATSREVFSDEQYF. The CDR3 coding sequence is TGTGCCACCAGCAGAGAAGTTTTTAGCGACGAGCAGTACTTC.

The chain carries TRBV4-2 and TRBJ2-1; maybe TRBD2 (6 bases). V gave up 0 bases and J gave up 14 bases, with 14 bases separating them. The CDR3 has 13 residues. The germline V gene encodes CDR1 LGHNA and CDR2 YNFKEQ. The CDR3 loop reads CASSQDYTASEFF. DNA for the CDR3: TGTGCCAGCAGCCAAGATTACACAGCTAGCGAGTTCTTC.

In DNA, the CDR3 is TGCGCCAGCAGCCAAGCTCATTTATCTTCGGGTCTCGGCTATGGCTACACCTTC. Its protein is CASSQAHLSSGLGYGYTF. The chain carries TRBV4-1 and TRBJ1-2; D remains unclear. Trimming pared 1 base from V and 4 bases from J, leaving 22 bases between. The length of the CDR3 is 18 residues. Germline assignment: CDR1 MGHRA and CDR2 YSYEKL.

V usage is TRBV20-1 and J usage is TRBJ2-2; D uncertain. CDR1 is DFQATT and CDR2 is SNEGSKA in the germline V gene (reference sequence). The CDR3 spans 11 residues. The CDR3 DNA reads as TGCAGCGTCGTCAACACCGGGGAGCTGTTTTTT. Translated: CSVVNTGELFF.

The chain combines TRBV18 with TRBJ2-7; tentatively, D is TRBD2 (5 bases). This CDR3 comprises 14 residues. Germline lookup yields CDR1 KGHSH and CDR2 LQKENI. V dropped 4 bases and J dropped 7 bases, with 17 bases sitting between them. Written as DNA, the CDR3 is TGTGCCAGCTCACTGGGAGCGTCTACCTTTGAGCAGTACTTC. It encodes CASSLGASTFEQYF. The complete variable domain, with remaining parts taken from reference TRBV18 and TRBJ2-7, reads NAGVMQNPRHLVRRRGQEARLRCSPMKGHSHVYWYRQLPEEGLKFMVYLQKENIIDESGMPKERFSAEFPKEGPSILRIQQVVRGDSAAYFCASSLGASTFEQYFGPGTRLTVT.

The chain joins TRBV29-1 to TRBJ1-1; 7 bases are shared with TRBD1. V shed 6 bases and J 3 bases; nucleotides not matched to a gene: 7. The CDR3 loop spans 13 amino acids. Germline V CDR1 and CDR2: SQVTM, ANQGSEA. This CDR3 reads CSVGNRGDTEAFF. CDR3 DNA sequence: TGCAGCGTGGGAAACAGGGGAGACACTGAAGCTTTCTTT.

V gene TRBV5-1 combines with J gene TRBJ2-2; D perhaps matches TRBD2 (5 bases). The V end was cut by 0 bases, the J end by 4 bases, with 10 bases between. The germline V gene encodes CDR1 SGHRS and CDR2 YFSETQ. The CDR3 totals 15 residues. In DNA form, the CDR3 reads TGCGCCAGCAGCTTGGAAAACCGGGGCACCGGGGAGCTGTTTTTT. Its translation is CASSLENRGTGELFF.

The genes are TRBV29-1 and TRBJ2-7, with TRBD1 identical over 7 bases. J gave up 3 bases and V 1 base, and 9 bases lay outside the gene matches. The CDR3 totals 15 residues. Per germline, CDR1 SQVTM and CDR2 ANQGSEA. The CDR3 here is CSVEGPGTEYYEQYF. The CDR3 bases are TGCAGCGTTGAAGGCCCAGGGACAGAGTACTACGAGCAGTACTTC.

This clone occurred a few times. The CDR3 DNA reads as TGTGCCAGCTCACCGCAGACAGGGGGCGCGGCCGGGGAGCTGTTTTTT. The encoded protein is CASSPQTGGAAGELFF. The rearrangement uses TRBV18 and TRBJ2-2; 10 bases fit TRBD1. V lost 3 bases and J lost 6; bases outside the gene matches: 7. Germline CDR1 and CDR2: KGHSH and LQKENI. The CDR3 length is 16 residues.

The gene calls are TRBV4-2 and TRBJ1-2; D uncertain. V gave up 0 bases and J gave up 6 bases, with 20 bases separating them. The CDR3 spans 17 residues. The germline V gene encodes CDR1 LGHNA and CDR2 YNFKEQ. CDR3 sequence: CASSQEYGSLEGNGYTF. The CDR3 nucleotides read TGTGCCAGCAGCCAAGAATACGGGTCGCTTGAGGGAAATGGCTACACCTTC.

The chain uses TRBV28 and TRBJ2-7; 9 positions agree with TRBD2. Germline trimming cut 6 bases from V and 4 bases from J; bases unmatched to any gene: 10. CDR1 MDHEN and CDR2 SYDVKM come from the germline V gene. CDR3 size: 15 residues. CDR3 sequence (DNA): TGTGCCAGCAGATTGATTAGCGGGAGTAAATACGAGCAGTACTTC. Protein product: CASRLISGSKYEQYF.

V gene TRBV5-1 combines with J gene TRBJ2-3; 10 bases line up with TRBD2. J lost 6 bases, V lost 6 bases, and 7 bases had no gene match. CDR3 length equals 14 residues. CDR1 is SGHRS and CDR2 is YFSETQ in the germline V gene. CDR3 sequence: CASTLAGGSDTQYF. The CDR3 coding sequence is TGCGCCAGCACGTTAGCGGGAGGTTCTGATACGCAGTATTTT.

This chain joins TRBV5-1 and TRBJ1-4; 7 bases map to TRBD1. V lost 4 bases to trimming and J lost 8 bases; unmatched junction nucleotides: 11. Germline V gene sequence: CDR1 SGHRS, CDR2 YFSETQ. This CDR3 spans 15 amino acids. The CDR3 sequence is CASSRSRDSAEKLFF. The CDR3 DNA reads TGCGCCAGCAGCCGCAGCCGGGACAGCGCGGAAAAACTGTTTTTT.

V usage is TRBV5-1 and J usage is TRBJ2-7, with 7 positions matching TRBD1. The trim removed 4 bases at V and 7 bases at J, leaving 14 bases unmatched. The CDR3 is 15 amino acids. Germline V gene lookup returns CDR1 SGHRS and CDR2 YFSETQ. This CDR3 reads CASSTTGARELEQYF. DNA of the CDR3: TGCGCCAGCAGCACCACAGGGGCTCGGGAACTGGAGCAGTACTTC.

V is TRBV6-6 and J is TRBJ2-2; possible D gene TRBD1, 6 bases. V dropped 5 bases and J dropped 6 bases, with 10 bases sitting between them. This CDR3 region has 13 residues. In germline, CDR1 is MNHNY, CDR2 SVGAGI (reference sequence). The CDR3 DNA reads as TGTGCCAGCAGTAAAACAGGGCCCGGGGAGCTGTTTTTT. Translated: CASSKTGPGELFF.

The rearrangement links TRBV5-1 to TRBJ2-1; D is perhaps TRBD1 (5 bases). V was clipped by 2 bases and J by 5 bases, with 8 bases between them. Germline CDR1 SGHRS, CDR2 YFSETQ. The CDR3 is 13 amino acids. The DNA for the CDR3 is TGCGCCAGCAGCTTCAGGGTCGACAATGAGCAGTTCTTC. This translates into CASSFRVDNEQFF.

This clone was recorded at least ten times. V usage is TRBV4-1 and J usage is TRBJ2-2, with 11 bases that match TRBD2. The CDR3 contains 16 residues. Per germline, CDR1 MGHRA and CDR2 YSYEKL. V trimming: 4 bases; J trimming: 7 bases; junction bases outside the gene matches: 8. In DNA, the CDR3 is TGCGCCAGCAGCCGGGCGACTAGCGGGACAGGCGGGGAGCTGTTTTTT. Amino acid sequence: CASSRATSGTGGELFF.

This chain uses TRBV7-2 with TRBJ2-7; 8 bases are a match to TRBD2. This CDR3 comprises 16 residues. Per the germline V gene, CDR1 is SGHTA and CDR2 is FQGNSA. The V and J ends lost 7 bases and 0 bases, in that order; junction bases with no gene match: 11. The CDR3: CASTRQAGDFSYEQYF. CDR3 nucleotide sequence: TGTGCCAGCACCCGACAAGCGGGGGACTTCTCCTACGAGCAGTACTTC. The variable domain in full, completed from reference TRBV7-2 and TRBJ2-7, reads GAGVSQSPSNKVTEKGKDVELRCDPISGHTALYWYRQSLGQGLEFLIYFQGNSAPDKSGLPSDRFSAERTGGSVSTLTIQRTQQEDSAVYLCASTRQAGDFSYEQYFGPGTRLTVT.

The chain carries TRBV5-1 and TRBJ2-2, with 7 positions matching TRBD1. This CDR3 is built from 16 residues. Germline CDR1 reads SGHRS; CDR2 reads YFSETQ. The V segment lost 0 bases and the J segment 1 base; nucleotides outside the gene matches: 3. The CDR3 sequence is CASSLEGAMNTGELFF. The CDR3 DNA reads TGCGCCAGCAGCTTGGAGGGGGCGATGAACACCGGGGAGCTGTTTTTT.

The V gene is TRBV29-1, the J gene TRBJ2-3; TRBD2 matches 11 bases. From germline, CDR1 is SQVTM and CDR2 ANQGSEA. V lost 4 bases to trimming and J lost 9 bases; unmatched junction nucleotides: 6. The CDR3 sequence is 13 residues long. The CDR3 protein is CSVATSGSLTQYF. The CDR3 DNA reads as TGCAGCGTTGCTACTAGCGGGAGCTTGACGCAGTATTTT.